The rows below give T cell receptor beta chains drawn from one sample of a study of blood T cell repertoires in COVID-19. Sequenced by immunoSEQ multiplex PCR; TCRdb stores in-frame clones only, minus some. Altogether tens of thousands of clones are present, just over 90% being singletons, with the ten largest covering approximately 30%. Sequenced sample: peripheral blood. These receptors were taken from a man between 65 and 85 years old with active COVID-19. Both conserved end residues are part of each CDR3. A D gene is named only where the DNA matches it firmly. The size of a clone is reported for some rows only, either as once, few or many, or as a class for expanded clones.

d_call j_call clone_size v_call cdr3_aa cdr3_nt
TRBD1 TRBJ1-2 NA TRBV7-9 CASSSDRVYTF TGTGCCAGCAGCTCGGACAGGGTCTACACCTTC
TRBD1 TRBJ2-5 NA TRBV9 CASSVAGTGGQETQYF TGTGCCAGCAGCGTAGCGGGGACAGGCGGCCAAGAGACCCAGTACTTC
NA TRBJ1-6 NA TRBV19 CASSMAGRAGSSYNSPLHF TGTGCCAGTAGTATGGCGGGGAGAGCAGGCAGCTCCTATAATTCACCCCTCCACTTT
TRBD2 TRBJ2-3 once TRBV7-8 CASSRRERVSTDTQYF TGTGCCAGCAGCAGGCGGGAGCGGGTTAGCACAGATACGCAGTATTTT
NA TRBJ2-5 NA TRBV7-2 CASSSLGLGGRETQYF TGTGCCAGCAGCTCATTGGGTCTAGGTGGGAGAGAGACCCAGTACTTC
NA TRBJ1-4 NA TRBV15 CATSSPGPSGGLFF TGTGCCACCAGCAGTCCGGGACCCTCTGGAGGGCTGTTTTTT
TRBD1 TRBJ2-5 NA TRBV15 CATSKDRESETQYF TGTGCCACCAGCAAGGACAGGGAGTCGGAGACCCAGTACTTC
TRBD1 TRBJ2-3 NA TRBV7-9 CASSRRTGGLTDTQYF TGTGCCAGCAGTAGGCGCACAGGGGGCCTGACAGATACGCAGTATTTT
NA TRBJ2-7 NA TRBV5-4 CASSQDRGVREQYF TGTGCCAGCAGCCAGGACAGAGGAGTACGCGAGCAGTACTTC
NA TRBJ2-3 once TRBV15 CATSRDRGQDTQYF TGTGCCACCAGCAGAGACAGGGGTCAAGATACGCAGTATTTT
TRBD1 TRBJ1-3 NA TRBV28 CASSSLSGQGGNTIYF TGTGCCAGCAGTTCTTTATCGGGACAGGGCGGAAACACCATATATTTT
TRBD1 TRBJ2-5 once TRBV18 CASSPRQGARETQYF TGTGCCAGCTCACCTAGACAGGGGGCTCGGGAGACCCAGTACTTC
TRBD1 TRBJ1-5 once TRBV19 CASNPGQLYYQPQHF TGTGCCAGTAACCCGGGACAGTTATACTATCAGCCCCAGCATTTT
NA TRBJ1-6 few TRBV3-1/TRBV3-2 CASSHGQNSPLHF TGTGCCAGCAGCCACGGACAGAATTCACCCCTCCACTTT
TRBD2 TRBJ2-3 NA TRBV24-1 CATPCEERRGDYNTDTQYF TGTGCCACCCCCTGCGAAGAAAGGCGGGGGGATTATAACACAGATACGCAGTATTTT
TRBD1 TRBJ1-6 NA TRBV7-2 CASSLLGQGGSPLHF TGTGCCAGCAGCCTCCTAGGACAGGGTGGATCACCCCTCCACTTT
NA TRBJ2-3 NA TRBV2 CASSEFGSGTQYF TGTGCCAGCAGTGAATTCGGATCGGGTACGCAGTATTTT
NA TRBJ2-2 NA TRBV6-2/TRBV6-3 CASSYSTESTGELFF TGTGCCAGCAGTTACTCTACCGAGAGCACCGGGGAGCTGTTTTTT
TRBD2 TRBJ2-1 NA TRBV4-2 CASSRDGGSAYNEQFF TGTGCCAGCAGCCGCGACGGGGGGTCAGCCTACAATGAGCAGTTCTTC